This section outlines one TCR beta chain sequence together with its context. Antigen unknown. PCR employed 60 Vbeta and 13 Jbeta primers. Produced via immunoSEQ multiplex PCR; TCRdb's table is partial and in-frame only. The table has some 110,000 clones, approximately 80% seen once. Trimming removed 1 base from V and 4 bases from J; junction bases left unmatched: 10. The CDR3 contains 16 residues. Germline CDR1 SGHRS, CDR2 YFSETQ. The record originates from a study of cytomegalovirus exposure and HLA in healthy donors. Study conclusions and caveats: Productive status was seen about 87% or about 30% of the time for most TCR beta V segments in an earlier analysis. Investigators reported about 160 TCR beta chains as tied to cytomegalovirus. A later examination showed that TCR association rates differed by HLA locus, with DRB1 most and HLA-C fewest.

Input material: PBMCs. This sequence originates from a young man in good health and CMV-seronegative. This chain uses TRBV5-1 with TRBJ2-7, with 8 bases fitting TRBD1. CDR3 sequence: CASSLWTQGATYEQYF. The CDR3 bases are TGCGCCAGCAGCTTGTGGACTCAGGGGGCAACGTACGAGCAGTACTTC.